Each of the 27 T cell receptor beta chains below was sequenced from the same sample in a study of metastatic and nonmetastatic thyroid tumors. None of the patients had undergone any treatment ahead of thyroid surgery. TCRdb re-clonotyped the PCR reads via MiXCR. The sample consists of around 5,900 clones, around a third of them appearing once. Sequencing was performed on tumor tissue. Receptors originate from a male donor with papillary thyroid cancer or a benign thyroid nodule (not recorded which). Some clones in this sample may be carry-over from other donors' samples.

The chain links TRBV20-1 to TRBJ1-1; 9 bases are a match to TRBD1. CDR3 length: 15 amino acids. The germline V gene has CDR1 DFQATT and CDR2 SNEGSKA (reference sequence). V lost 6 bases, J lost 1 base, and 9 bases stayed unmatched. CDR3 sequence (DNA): TGCAGTGCCAGTAACAGGGGGCAGGGGAACACTGAAGCTTTCTTT. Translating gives CSASNRGQGNTEAFF.

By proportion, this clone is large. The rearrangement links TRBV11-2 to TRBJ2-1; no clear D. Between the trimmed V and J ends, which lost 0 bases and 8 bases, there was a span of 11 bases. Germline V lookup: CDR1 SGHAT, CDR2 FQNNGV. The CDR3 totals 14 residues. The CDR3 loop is CASSLDMRLHEQFF. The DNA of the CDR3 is TGTGCCAGCAGCTTAGATATGAGACTTCATGAGCAGTTCTTC.

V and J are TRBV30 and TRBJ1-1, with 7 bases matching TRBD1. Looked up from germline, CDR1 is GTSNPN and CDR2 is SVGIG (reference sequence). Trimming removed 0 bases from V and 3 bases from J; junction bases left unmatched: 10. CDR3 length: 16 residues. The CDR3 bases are TGTGCCTGGAGTGTGTTTTCAGGGGGGGCAGACACTGAAGCTTTCTTT. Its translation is CAWSVFSGGADTEAFF.

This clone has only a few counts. CDR3 region: CASSLTRPSSAGYNEQFF. The CDR3 DNA is TGCGCCAGCAGCTTAACCCGGCCAAGTAGCGCGGGGTACAATGAGCAGTTCTTC. The gene calls are TRBV5-1 and TRBJ2-1; perhaps TRBD2 as D (6 bases). V lost 2 bases and J lost 4, with 22 bases in between. The CDR3 length is 18 residues. CDR1 is SGHRS, CDR2 YFSETQ, per germline.

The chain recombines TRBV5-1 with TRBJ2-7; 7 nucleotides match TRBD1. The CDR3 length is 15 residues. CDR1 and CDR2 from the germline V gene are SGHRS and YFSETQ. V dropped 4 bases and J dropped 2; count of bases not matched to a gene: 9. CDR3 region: CASSVSQGEPYEQYF. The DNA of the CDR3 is TGCGCCAGCAGCGTGAGCCAGGGGGAACCCTACGAGCAGTACTTC.

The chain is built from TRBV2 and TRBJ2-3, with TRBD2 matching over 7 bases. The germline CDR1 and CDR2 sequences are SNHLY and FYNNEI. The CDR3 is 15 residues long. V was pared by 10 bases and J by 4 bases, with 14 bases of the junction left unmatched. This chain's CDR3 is CATPQLAGGADTQYF. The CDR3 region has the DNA TGTGCCACCCCGCAACTAGCTGGGGGGGCAGATACGCAGTATTTT.

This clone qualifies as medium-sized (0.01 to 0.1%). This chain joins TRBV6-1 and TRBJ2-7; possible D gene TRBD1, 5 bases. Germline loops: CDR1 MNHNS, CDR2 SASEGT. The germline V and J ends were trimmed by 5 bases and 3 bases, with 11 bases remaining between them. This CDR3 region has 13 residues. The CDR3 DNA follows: TGTGCCAGCAGTCCCCTAAGGGGCTACGAGCAGTACTTC. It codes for CASSPLRGYEQYF.

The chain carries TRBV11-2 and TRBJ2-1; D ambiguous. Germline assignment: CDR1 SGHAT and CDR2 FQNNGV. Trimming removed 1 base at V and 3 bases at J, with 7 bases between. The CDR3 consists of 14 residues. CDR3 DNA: TGTGCCAGCAGCTTAGGCCTCGGCTACAATGAGCAGTTCTTC. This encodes CASSLGLGYNEQFF.

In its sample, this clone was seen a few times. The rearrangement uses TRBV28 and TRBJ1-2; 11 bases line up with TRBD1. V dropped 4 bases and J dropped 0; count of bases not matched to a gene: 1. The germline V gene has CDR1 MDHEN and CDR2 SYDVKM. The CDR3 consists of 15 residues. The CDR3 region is CASSWTGGTNYGYTF. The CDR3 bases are TGTGCCAGCAGTTGGACAGGGGGCACTAACTATGGCTACACCTTC.

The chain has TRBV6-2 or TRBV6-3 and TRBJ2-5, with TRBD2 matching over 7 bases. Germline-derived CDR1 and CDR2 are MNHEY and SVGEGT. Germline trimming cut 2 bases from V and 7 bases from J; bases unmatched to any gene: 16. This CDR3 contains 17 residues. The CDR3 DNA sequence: TGTGCCAGCAGTTACGGGTTTGGCGGGAGTCTCCGGGGGACCCAGTACTTC. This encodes CASSYGFGGSLRGTQYF.

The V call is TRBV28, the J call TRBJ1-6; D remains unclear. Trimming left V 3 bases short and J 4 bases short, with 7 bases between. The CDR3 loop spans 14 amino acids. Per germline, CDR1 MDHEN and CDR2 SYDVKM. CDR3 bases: TGTGCCAGCAGTTTTGCACCTTATAATTCACCCCTCCACTTT. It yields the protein CASSFAPYNSPLHF.

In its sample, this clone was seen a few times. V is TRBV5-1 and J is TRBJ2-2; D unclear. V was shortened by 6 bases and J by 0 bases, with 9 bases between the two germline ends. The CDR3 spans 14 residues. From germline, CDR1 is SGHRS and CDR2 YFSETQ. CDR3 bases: TGCGCCAGCAAGGGCAGCCCGAACACCGGGGAGCTGTTTTTT. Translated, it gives CASKGSPNTGELFF.

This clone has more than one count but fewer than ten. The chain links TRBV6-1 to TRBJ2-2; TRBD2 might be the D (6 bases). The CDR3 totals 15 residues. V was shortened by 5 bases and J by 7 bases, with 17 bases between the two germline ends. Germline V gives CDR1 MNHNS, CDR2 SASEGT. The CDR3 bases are TGTGCCAGCAGTTCTACCGAGGAGGGGCTCGGGGAGCTGTTTTTT. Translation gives CASSSTEEGLGELFF.

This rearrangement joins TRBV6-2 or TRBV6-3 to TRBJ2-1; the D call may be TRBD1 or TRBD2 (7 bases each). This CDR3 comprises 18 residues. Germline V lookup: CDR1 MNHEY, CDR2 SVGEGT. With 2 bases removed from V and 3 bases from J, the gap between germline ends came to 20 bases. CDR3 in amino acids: CASSYNQGGRTYYNEQFF. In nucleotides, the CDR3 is TGTGCCAGCAGTTACAACCAGGGGGGGCGGACTTACTACAATGAGCAGTTCTTC.

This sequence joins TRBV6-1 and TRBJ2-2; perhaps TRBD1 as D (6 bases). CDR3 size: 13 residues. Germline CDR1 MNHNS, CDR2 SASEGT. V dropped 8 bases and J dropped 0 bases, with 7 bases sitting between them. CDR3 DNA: TGTGCCAGCCGGGACACGAACACCGGGGAGCTGTTTTTT. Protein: CASRDTNTGELFF.

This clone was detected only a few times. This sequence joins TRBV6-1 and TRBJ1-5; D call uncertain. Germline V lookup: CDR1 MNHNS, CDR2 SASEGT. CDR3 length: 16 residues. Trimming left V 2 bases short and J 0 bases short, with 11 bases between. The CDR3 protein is CASSESVAISNQPQHF. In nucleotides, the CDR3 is TGTGCCAGCAGTGAAAGTGTTGCCATTAGCAATCAGCCCCAGCATTTT.

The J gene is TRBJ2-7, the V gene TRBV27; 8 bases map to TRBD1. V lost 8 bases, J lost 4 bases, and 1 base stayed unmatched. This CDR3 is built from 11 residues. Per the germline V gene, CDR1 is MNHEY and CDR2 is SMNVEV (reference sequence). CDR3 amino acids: CASRTGYEQYF. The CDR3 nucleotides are TGTGCCAGCCGGACAGGGTACGAGCAGTACTTC.

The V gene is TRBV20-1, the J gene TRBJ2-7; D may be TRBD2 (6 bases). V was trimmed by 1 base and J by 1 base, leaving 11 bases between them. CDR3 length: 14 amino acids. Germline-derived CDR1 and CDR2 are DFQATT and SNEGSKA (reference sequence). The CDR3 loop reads CSARAGDLSYEQYF. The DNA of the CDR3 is TGCAGTGCTAGAGCGGGGGACCTATCCTACGAGCAGTACTTC.

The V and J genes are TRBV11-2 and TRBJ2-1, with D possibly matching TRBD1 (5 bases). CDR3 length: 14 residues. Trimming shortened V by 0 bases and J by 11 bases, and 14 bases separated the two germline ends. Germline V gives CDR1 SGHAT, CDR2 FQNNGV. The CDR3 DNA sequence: TGTGCCAGCAGCTTAGATGTGACAGCTCGGCAGCAGTTCTTC. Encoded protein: CASSLDVTARQQFF.

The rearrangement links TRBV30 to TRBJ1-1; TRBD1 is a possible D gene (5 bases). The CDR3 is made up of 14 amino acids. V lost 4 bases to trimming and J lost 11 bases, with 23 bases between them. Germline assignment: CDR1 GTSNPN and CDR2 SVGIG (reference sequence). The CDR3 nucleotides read TGTGCCTGGACCCCAGGATCGGCGCCGGGGGGGGCTTTCTTT. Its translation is CAWTPGSAPGGAFF. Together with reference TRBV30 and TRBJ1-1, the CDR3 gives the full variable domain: SQTIHQWPATLVQPVGSPLSLECTVEGTSNPNLYWYRQAAGRGLQLLFYSVGIGQISSEVPQNLSASRPQDRQFILSSKKLLLSDSGFYLCAWTPGSAPGGAFFGQGTRLTVV.

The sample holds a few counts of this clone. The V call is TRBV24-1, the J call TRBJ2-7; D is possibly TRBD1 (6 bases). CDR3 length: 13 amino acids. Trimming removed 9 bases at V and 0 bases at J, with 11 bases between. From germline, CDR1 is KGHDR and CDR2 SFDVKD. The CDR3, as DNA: TGTGCCACCTCCAAGGGGGTCTCCTACGAGCAGTACTTC. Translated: CATSKGVSYEQYF.

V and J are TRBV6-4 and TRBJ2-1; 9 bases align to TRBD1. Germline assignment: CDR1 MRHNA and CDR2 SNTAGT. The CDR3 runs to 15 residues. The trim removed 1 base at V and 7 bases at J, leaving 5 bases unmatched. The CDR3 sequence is CASSDLGTGNNEQFF. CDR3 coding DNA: TGTGCCAGCAGTGACTTAGGGACAGGGAATAATGAGCAGTTCTTC.

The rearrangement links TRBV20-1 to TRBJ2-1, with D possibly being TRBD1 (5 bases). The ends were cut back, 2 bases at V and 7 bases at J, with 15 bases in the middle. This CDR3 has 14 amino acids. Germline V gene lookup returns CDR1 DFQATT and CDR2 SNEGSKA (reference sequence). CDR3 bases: TGCAGTGCTAGATCCGACAGAGACCAAAATGAGCAGTTCTTC. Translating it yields CSARSDRDQNEQFF.

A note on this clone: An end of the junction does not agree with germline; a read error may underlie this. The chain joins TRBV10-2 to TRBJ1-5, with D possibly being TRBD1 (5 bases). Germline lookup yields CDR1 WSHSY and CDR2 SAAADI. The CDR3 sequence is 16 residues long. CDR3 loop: CASSDPGGDLNQLQHF. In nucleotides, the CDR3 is TGCGCCAGCAGTGACCCTGGAGGGGACCTCAATCAGCTCCAGCATTTT.

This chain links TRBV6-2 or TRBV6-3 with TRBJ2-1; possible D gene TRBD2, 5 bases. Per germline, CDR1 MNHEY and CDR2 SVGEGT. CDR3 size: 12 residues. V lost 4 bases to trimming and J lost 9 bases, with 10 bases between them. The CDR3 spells CASSLSAGEQFF. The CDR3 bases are TGTGCCAGCAGTTTGTCCGCGGGTGAGCAGTTCTTC.

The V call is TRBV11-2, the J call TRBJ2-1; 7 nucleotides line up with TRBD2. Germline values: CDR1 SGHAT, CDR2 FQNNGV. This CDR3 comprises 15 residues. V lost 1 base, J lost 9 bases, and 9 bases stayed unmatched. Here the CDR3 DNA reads TGTGCCAGCAGCTTAGGGGCCTGGGGGAGGGGTGAGCAGTTCTTC. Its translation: CASSLGAWGRGEQFF.

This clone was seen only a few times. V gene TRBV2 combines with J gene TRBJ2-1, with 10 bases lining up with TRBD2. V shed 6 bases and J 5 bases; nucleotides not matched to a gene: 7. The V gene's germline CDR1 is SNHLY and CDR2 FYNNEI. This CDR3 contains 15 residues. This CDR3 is CASRLAGSYNNEQFF. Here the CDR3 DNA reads TGTGCCAGCAGACTAGCGGGATCATATAACAATGAGCAGTTCTTC.